The 28 T cell receptor beta chains given below trace back to one sample, sequenced in a study of blood T cell repertoires in COVID-19. Clones were read by immunoSEQ multiplex PCR, and TCRdb kept only the in-frame ones, dropping some. This repertoire shows hundreds of thousands of clones, more than 75% found once; its top ten account for around 16%. The sequenced sample consisted of PBMCs or T cells enriched from blood (not recorded which). Receptor source: a man between 18 and 29 years old who had recovered from COVID-19.

This chain joins TRBV10-3 and TRBJ1-2; D unresolved. The CDR3 contains 13 residues. Germline V lookup: CDR1 ENHRY, CDR2 SYGVKD. V lost 3 bases and J 3 bases, leaving 8 bases between the germline ends. CDR3 amino acids: CAISDSSYYGYTF. DNA of the CDR3: TGTGCCATCAGTGATAGCAGTTACTATGGCTACACCTTC.

The rearrangement joins TRBV27 to TRBJ2-7; tentative D call: TRBD1 (5 bases). The CDR3 is 13 amino acids. The V gene's germline CDR1 is MNHEY and CDR2 SMNVEV (reference sequence). Deletions cut 6 bases from V and 7 bases from J, with 16 bases between. CDR3 protein: CASSPDIGLEQYF. The CDR3 DNA reads TGTGCCAGCAGCCCGGACATCGGCCTGGAGCAGTACTTC.

V and J are TRBV9 and TRBJ2-1; TRBD2 matches 7 bases. The CDR3 covers 16 residues. The V gene's germline CDR1 is SGDLS and CDR2 YYNGEE. V was pared by 0 bases and J by 8 bases, with 11 bases of the junction left unmatched. The CDR3 reads CASSVEASGFWDEQFF. CDR3 DNA: TGTGCCAGCAGCGTAGAGGCTAGCGGATTTTGGGATGAGCAGTTCTTC.

This clone has a single count. V gene TRBV27 combines with J gene TRBJ2-2; 13 positions agree with TRBD2. The V and J ends lost 5 bases and 2 bases, in that order; junction bases with no gene match: 2. The CDR3 is 16 amino acids. Germline assignment: CDR1 MNHEY and CDR2 SMNVEV (reference sequence). The CDR3 DNA reads TGTGCCAGCAGTCAGGGACTAGCGGGAAACACCGGGGAGCTGTTTTTT. Amino acids: CASSQGLAGNTGELFF.

The chain recombines TRBV27 with TRBJ2-3, with 8 bases that match TRBD1. V trimming: 5 bases; J trimming: 6 bases; junction bases outside the gene matches: 4. The CDR3 contains 13 residues. CDR1 is MNHEY, CDR2 SMNVEV, per germline (reference sequence). The chain's CDR3 is CASSTHRGDTQYF. DNA of the CDR3: TGTGCCAGCAGTACCCACAGGGGGGATACGCAGTATTTT.

V usage is TRBV7-9 and J usage is TRBJ2-3, with TRBD2 matching over 7 bases. The CDR3 length is 17 residues. Germline CDR1 SEHNR, CDR2 FQNEAQ (reference sequence). V lost 5 bases to trimming and J lost 4 bases; unmatched junction nucleotides: 15. The DNA of the CDR3 is TGTGCCAGCAGCCCGCCCTTCCGGTACCGGGGGGCAGATACGCAGTATTTT. It encodes CASSPPFRYRGADTQYF. The complete variable domain, with remaining parts taken from reference TRBV7-9 and TRBJ2-3, reads DTGVSQNPRHKITKRGQNVTFRCDPISEHNRLYWYRQTLGQGPEFLTYFQNEAQLEKSRLLSDRFSAERPKGSFSTLEIQRTEQGDSAMYLCASSPPFRYRGADTQYFGPGTRLTVL.

V and J are TRBV2 and TRBJ2-2, with D maybe TRBD2 (6 bases). Trimming left V 10 bases short and J 2 bases short, with 17 bases between. This CDR3 is 15 amino acids long. Germline V lookup: CDR1 SNHLY, CDR2 FYNNEI. CDR3 protein: CATGIGRANTGELFF. The CDR3 nucleotides are TGTGCCACAGGAATCGGGAGAGCAAACACCGGGGAGCTGTTTTTT.

This rearrangement joins TRBV7-8 to TRBJ2-1; TRBD2 matches 11 bases. The trim removed 4 bases at V and 7 bases at J, leaving 15 bases unmatched. Germline CDR1 SGHVS, CDR2 FQNEAQ. The CDR3 is 18 residues long. The CDR3: CASSSTSGGYILRNEQFF. CDR3 coding DNA: TGTGCCAGCAGCTCCACTAGCGGGGGATACATTTTACGAAATGAGCAGTTCTTC.

The CDR3 nucleotides are TGTGCCAGCAGTGATCAAAGGGAGTGGGCTTTCTTT. Translation gives CASSDQREWAFF. This chain uses TRBV25-1 with TRBJ1-1; D call uncertain. The CDR3 sequence is 12 residues long. Trimming took 3 bases from V and 11 from J, leaving 13 bases between them. The germline V gene encodes CDR1 MGHDK and CDR2 SYGVNS. The variable domain in full, completed from reference TRBV25-1 and TRBJ1-1, reads EADIYQTPRYLVIGTGKKITLECSQTMGHDKMYWYQQDPGMELHLIHYSYGVNSTEKGDLSSESTVSRIRTEHFPLTLESARPSHTSQYLCASSDQREWAFFGQGTRLTVV.

A remark on this clone: Other DNA sequences in the same sample also yield this CDR3. The rearrangement uses TRBV2 and TRBJ2-2; tentatively, D is TRBD1 (6 bases). V shed 6 bases and J shed 1 base, with 9 bases lying between them. The V gene's germline CDR1 is SNHLY and CDR2 FYNNEI. The CDR3 is 14 amino acids. The CDR3 DNA reads TGTGCCAGCAGGGTACAGGGGAACACCGGGGAGCTGTTTTTT. This gives the protein CASRVQGNTGELFF.

The V call is TRBV12-3 or TRBV12-4, the J call TRBJ1-5; D is undetermined. CDR3 size: 13 residues. V lost 5 bases and J 7 bases, leaving 12 bases between the germline ends. The CDR3 nucleotides read TGTGCCAGCAGTCCCCAAATGAGGCAGCCCCAGCATTTT. Translating gives CASSPQMRQPQHF.

The rearrangement uses TRBV19 and TRBJ1-6; 11 bases agree with TRBD1. This CDR3 comprises 17 residues. Germline assignment: CDR1 LNHDA and CDR2 SQIVND (reference sequence). The V gene end was trimmed by 4 bases and the J gene end by 4 bases; junction bases not matched to a gene: 6. The CDR3 is CASSTGTGGLYNSPLHF. The CDR3, as DNA: TGTGCCAGTAGTACCGGGACAGGGGGATTATATAATTCACCCCTCCACTTT.

As for this clone: Other nucleotide sequences from this sample produce the same CDR3. The rearrangement uses TRBV27 and TRBJ1-2; 7 bases are a match to TRBD1. Germline CDR1 reads MNHEY; CDR2 reads SMNVEV (reference sequence). V lost 6 bases, J lost 4 bases, and 5 bases stayed unmatched. This CDR3 contains 13 residues. The CDR3 DNA reads TGTGCCAGCAGCCTGACAGGGACCTATGGCTACACCTTC. This encodes CASSLTGTYGYTF.

A single count supports this clone. The CDR3 DNA reads TGTGCCAGCAGCGGACAGGGGGCGAGGGAGACCCAGTACTTC. Protein sequence: CASSGQGARETQYF. The rearrangement links TRBV7-9 to TRBJ2-5, with 11 bases fitting TRBD1. V lost 5 bases, J lost 5 bases, and 4 bases stayed unmatched. Germline CDR1 reads SEHNR; CDR2 reads FQNEAQ (reference sequence). The CDR3 runs to 14 residues.

V is TRBV14 and J is TRBJ2-1; 14 bases line up with TRBD2. V lost 3 bases to trimming and J lost 3 bases; unmatched junction nucleotides: 4. The V gene's germline CDR1 is SGHDN and CDR2 FVKESK. The CDR3 is 17 residues long. CDR3 sequence reads: CASSQGLAGDNYNEQFF. The CDR3 DNA reads as TGTGCCAGCAGCCAGGGACTAGCGGGGGACAACTACAATGAGCAGTTCTTC.

The gene calls are TRBV24-1 and TRBJ2-1; TRBD1 agrees at 9 bases. Germline CDR1 KGHDR, CDR2 SFDVKD. CDR3 length equals 16 residues. V shed 3 bases and J 6 bases; nucleotides not matched to a gene: 8. CDR3 loop: CATSDPDRGPLNEQFF. The CDR3, as DNA: TGTGCCACCAGTGATCCGGACAGGGGACCCCTCAATGAGCAGTTCTTC.

This chain links TRBV2 with TRBJ2-7, with 9 positions matching TRBD1. Germline loops: CDR1 SNHLY, CDR2 FYNNEI. The CDR3 has 15 residues. V was pared by 6 bases and J by 3 bases, with 9 bases of the junction left unmatched. The CDR3: CASSATGTGRYEQYF. The DNA of the CDR3 is TGTGCCAGCAGCGCTACCGGGACAGGGCGCTACGAGCAGTACTTC.

This chain uses TRBV5-1 with TRBJ2-7; 7 bases fit TRBD1. CDR1 and CDR2 from the germline V gene are SGHRS and YFSETQ. The CDR3 contains 15 residues. V was pared by 3 bases and J by 0 bases, with 6 bases of the junction left unmatched. The chain's CDR3 is CASSYTGVSSYEQYF. Here the CDR3 DNA reads TGCGCCAGCAGCTACACAGGGGTTTCCTCCTACGAGCAGTACTTC.

The chain is built from TRBV12-5 and TRBJ2-1; TRBD1 might be the D (6 bases). V was shortened by 0 bases and J by 7 bases, with 7 bases between the two germline ends. This CDR3 is built from 13 residues. Germline CDR1 LGHNT, CDR2 FRNRAP. CDR3 in DNA: TGTGCTAGTGGTTTGGTACAGGGAAATGAGCAGTTCTTC. This encodes CASGLVQGNEQFF.

In this sample, this clone turned up once. V is TRBV7-8 and J is TRBJ1-6; 7 bases line up with TRBD1. The V gene end was trimmed by 8 bases and the J gene end by 3 bases; junction bases not matched to a gene: 4. Germline V gene data show CDR1 as SGHVS and CDR2 as FQNEAQ. This CDR3 is 14 amino acids long. CDR3 bases: TGTGCCAGCTGTCGGGACAGCTATAATTCACCCCTCCACTTT. Amino acid sequence: CASCRDSYNSPLHF.

The chain couples TRBV18 to TRBJ2-2; D perhaps matches TRBD1 (6 bases). Per germline, CDR1 KGHSH and CDR2 LQKENI. Trimming shortened V by 0 bases and J by 5 bases, and 16 bases separated the two germline ends. The CDR3 is 17 amino acids. The CDR3 loop reads CASSPPGTQGRTGELFF. The CDR3 DNA reads as TGTGCCAGCTCACCACCGGGGACACAGGGAAGAACCGGGGAGCTGTTTTTT.

The rearrangement links TRBV29-1 to TRBJ2-1; the D is unclear. The CDR3 covers 11 residues. Per germline, CDR1 SQVTM and CDR2 ANQGSEA. The ends were cut back, 3 bases at V and 6 bases at J, with 6 bases in the middle. In nucleotides, the CDR3 is TGCAGCGTTGACAGGCTCAATGAGCAGTTCTTC. It is translated as CSVDRLNEQFF.

The rearrangement links TRBV7-2 to TRBJ1-5; no clear D gene. V was shortened by 1 base and J by 7 bases, with 14 bases between the two germline ends. The CDR3 loop spans 15 amino acids. CDR1 SGHTA and CDR2 FQGNSA come from the germline V gene. CDR3 region: CASSLDPPLRQPQHF. The DNA of the CDR3 is TGTGCCAGCAGCTTAGACCCGCCACTCCGGCAGCCCCAGCATTTT.

The gene calls are TRBV19 and TRBJ1-5; possible D gene TRBD1, 6 bases. The V end was cut by 5 bases, the J end by 0 bases, with 14 bases between. Germline assignment: CDR1 LNHDA and CDR2 SQIVND (reference sequence). The CDR3 extends over 16 amino acids. CDR3 bases: TGTGCCAGTAGTCTAGGGGGGGGGATTAGCAATCAGCCCCAGCATTTT. This encodes CASSLGGGISNQPQHF.

This clone was observed a few times. This rearrangement joins TRBV19 to TRBJ1-6; D is unresolved. The germline V gene encodes CDR1 LNHDA and CDR2 SQIVND (reference sequence). The germline V and J ends were trimmed by 5 bases and 10 bases, with 12 bases remaining between them. This CDR3 has 13 amino acids. The CDR3 bases are TGTGCCAGTAGTTCGGCCGGGATATCACCCCTCCACTTT. Protein product: CASSSAGISPLHF. The variable domain in full, with the rest retrieved from reference TRBV19 and TRBJ1-6, is DGGITQSPKYLFRKEGQNVTLSCEQNLNHDAMYWYRQDPGQGLRLIYYSQIVNDFQKGDIAEGYSVSREKKESFPLTVTSAQKNPTAFYLCASSSAGISPLHFGNGTRLTVT.

This clone has a count of ten or more. CDR3 region: CASSYVGAGYTF. CDR3 coding DNA: TGTGCCAGCAGTTACGTTGGGGCGGGCTACACCTTC. J is TRBJ1-2 and V is TRBV6-5; possibly TRBD1 for D (5 bases). The germline gives CDR1 MNHEY, CDR2 SVGAGI. The CDR3 is 12 residues long. Trimming took 2 bases from V and 8 from J, leaving 9 bases between them.

The chain is built from TRBV2 and TRBJ2-1; the match to TRBD1 covers 8 bases. V lost 6 bases and J lost 7; bases outside the gene matches: 5. Germline values: CDR1 SNHLY, CDR2 FYNNEI. The CDR3 runs 13 residues. The CDR3 sequence: CASRETGVNEQFF. CDR3 in DNA: TGTGCCAGCAGGGAGACAGGGGTTAATGAGCAGTTCTTC.

The CDR3: CASSTRGEAGNTEAFF. The DNA for the CDR3 is TGTGCCAGCAGTACCCGGGGAGAGGCCGGGAACACTGAAGCTTTCTTT. The chain joins TRBV27 to TRBJ1-1, with no clear D. CDR3 length equals 16 residues. V was trimmed by 5 bases and J by 1 base, leaving 17 bases between them. Looked up from germline, CDR1 is MNHEY and CDR2 is SMNVEV (reference sequence).